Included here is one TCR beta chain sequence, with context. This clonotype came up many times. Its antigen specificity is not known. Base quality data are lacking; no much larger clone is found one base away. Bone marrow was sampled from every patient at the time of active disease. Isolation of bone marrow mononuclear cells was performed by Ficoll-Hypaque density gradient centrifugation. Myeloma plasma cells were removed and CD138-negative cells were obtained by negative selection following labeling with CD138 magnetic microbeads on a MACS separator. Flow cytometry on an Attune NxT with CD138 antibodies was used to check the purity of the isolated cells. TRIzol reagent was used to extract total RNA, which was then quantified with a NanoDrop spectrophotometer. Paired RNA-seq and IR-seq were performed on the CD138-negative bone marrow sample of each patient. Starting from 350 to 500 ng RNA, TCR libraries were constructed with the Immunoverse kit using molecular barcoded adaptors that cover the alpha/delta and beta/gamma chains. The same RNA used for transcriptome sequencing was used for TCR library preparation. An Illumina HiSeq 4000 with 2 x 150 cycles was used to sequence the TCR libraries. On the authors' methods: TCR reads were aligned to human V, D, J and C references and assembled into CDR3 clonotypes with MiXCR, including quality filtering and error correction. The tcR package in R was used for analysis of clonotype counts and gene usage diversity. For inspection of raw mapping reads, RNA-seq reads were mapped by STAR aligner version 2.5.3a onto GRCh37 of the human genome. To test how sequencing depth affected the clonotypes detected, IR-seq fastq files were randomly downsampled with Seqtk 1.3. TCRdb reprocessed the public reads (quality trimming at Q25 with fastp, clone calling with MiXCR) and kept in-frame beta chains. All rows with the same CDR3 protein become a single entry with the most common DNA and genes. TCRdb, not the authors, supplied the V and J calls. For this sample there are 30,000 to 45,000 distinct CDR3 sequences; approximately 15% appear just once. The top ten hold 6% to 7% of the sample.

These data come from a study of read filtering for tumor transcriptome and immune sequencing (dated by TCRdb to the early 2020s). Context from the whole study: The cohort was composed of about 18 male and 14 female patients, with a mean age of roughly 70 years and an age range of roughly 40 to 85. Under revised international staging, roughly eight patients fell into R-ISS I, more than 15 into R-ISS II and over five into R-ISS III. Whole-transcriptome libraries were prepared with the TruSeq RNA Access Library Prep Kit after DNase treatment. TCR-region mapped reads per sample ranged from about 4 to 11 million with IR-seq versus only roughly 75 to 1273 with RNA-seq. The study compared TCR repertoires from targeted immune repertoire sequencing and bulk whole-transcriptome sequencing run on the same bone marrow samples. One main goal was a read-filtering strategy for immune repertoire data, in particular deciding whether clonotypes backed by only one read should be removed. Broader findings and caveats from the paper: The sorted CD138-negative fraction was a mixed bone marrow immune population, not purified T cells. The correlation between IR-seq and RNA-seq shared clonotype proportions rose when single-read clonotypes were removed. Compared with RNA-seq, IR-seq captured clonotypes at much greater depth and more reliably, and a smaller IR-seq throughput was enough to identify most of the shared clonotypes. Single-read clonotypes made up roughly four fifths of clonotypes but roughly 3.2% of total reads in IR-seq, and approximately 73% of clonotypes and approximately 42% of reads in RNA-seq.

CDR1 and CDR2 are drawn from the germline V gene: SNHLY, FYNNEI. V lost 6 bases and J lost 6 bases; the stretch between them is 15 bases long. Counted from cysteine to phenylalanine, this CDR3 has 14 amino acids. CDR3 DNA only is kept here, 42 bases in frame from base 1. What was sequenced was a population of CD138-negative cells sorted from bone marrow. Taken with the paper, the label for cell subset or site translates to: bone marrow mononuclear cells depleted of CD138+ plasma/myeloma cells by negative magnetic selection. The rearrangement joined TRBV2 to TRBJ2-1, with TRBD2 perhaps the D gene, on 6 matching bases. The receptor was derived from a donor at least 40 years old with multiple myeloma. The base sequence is TGTGCCAGCAGCCTAAGCCGGGACTCCAATGAGCAGTTCTTC. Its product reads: CASSLSRDSNEQFF.